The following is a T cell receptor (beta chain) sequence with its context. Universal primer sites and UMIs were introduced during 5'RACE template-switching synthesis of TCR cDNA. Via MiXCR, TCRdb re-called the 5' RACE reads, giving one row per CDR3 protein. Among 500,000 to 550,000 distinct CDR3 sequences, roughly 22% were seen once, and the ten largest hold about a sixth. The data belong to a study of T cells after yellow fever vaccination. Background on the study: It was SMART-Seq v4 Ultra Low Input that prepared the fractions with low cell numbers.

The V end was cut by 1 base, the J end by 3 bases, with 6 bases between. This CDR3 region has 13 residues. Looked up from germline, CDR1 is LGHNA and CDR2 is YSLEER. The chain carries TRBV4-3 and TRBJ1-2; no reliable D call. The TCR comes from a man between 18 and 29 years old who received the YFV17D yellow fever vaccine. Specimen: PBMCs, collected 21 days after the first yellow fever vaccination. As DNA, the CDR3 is TGCGCCAGCAGCCAAGTGAACGACTATGGCTACACCTTC. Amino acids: CASSQVNDYGYTF.